The clone carrying this TCR beta chain showed up just once. These data originate in a study of blood T cell repertoires in COVID-19. Study in general: Whether acute or convalescent, the COVID-19 samples came from the United States, Italy and Spain.

Measured with immunoSEQ multiplex PCR; TCRdb has only the in-frame clones, and not every one. The sample includes 350,000 or so clones, around 91% seen only once; the top ten take 6.5% to 8%. Trimming stripped 1 base from V and 6 bases from J, with 8 bases between. This CDR3 contains 13 residues. Germline V lookup: CDR1 SEHNR, CDR2 FQNEAQ (reference sequence). This sequence was found in a man aged 18 to 30 with active or convalescent COVID-19. V usage is TRBV7-9 and J usage is TRBJ2-3; D might be TRBD2 (6 bases). Sample: peripheral blood. CDR3 amino acids: CASSLGRGDTQYF. The CDR3 nucleotides read TGTGCCAGCAGCTTAGGCCGGGGGGATACGCAGTATTTT.